The entry below describes one T cell receptor (beta chain). V was shortened by 0 bases and J by 0 bases, with 22 bases between the two germline ends. The V gene's germline CDR1 is LGHNA and CDR2 YSLEER. The CDR3 is made up of 20 amino acids. The data were taken from a study of blood T cell repertoires in COVID-19. Turning to the study itself: Samples came from the United States, Italy and Spain, spanning acute and convalescent COVID-19.

As handled by the study authors: Reference gene primer amplification gave estimated nucleated cell counts. Repertoires were generated with immunoSEQ multiplex PCR, while TCRdb's copy carries only in-frame clones and drops some. The V and J calls and clone size are taken from that table; D and trimming were inferred from the DNA. The table lists about 310,000 clones, 87% of them singletons. Sequences were obtained from peripheral blood. This chain uses TRBV4-3 with TRBJ2-3, with a tentative D call TRBD2 (6 bases). The sequence derives from a man aged 45-65 years with active or convalescent COVID-19. The CDR3 DNA follows: TGCGCCAGCAGCCAAGATATGCTGCGGCCTGGCGGGGAGAGCACAGATACGCAGTATTTT. Its protein product is CASSQDMLRPGGESTDTQYF.